These T cell receptor beta chains were read from a single sample in a study of regulatory T cells in long-lasting Graves disease. One entry per CDR3 protein results from TCRdb running MiXCR on the multiplex PCR reads. The data show about 430,000 distinct CDR3 sequences, around 23% seen once. The specimen comprised peripheral blood mononuclear cells (PBMCs), sampled when the disease was refractory, from a patient treated with antithyroid drugs. These receptor sequences come from a female donor with Graves disease. CDR3s include the opening cysteine and the closing phenylalanine or tryptophan. D genes are given only for firm matches. Rows give clone size only sometimes, using once, few, many, or a class for an expanded clone.

TRBV20-1	TRBJ2-7	.	many	TGCAGTGCTAGCGACAGGCTAACCTACGAGCAGTACTTC	CSASDRLTYEQYF
TRBV7-9	TRBJ2-2	TRBD1	few	TGTGCCAGCAGCCCGCGTGGACAGGGCTCCGGGGAGCTGTTTTTT	CASSPRGQGSGELFF
TRBV9	TRBJ2-5	.	.	TGTGCCAGCAGCGTAGGGGTAGGGGGTGGAGAGACCCAGTACTTC	CASSVGVGGGETQYF
TRBV29-1	TRBJ2-5	.	.	TGCAGCGTTGATCTCGGCTCAATGTACCGAGAGACCCAGTACTTC	CSVDLGSMYRETQYF
TRBV20-1	TRBJ2-7	TRBD2	many	TGCAGTGCCGCACGAGACCTAGCGGGAGCGTACGAGCAGTACTTC	CSAARDLAGAYEQYF
TRBV28	TRBJ1-5	TRBD1	few	TGTGCCAGCGGGGACAGAGCCCATCAGCCCCAGCATTTT	CASGDRAHQPQHF
TRBV2	TRBJ2-7	.	many	TGTGCCAGCAGTAAACAGGTCTCCTACGAGCAGTACTTC	CASSKQVSYEQYF
TRBV27	TRBJ2-4	.	.	TGTGCCAGCAGTTTTTGGGGAGTTGGAGCCAAAAACATTCAGTACTTC	CASSFWGVGAKNIQYF
TRBV28	TRBJ2-1	TRBD2	.	TGTGCCAGCAGTTTAATAGGTCTAGCGGGACGGCATGAGCAGTTCTTC	CASSLIGLAGRHEQFF
TRBV5-6	TRBJ1-6	.	.	TGTGCCAGCAGCCCGGGTGGGGGTGAATCACCCCTCCACTTT	CASSPGGGESPLHF
TRBV27	TRBJ2-7	TRBD2	many	TGTGCCAGCAGTTTGGACGGGAGGGCCCCTGGGGAGCAGTACTTC	CASSLDGRAPGEQYF
TRBV4-1	TRBJ2-7	.	.	TGCGCCAGCAGCCAAGAGCCACAAACAGTTTACGAGCAGTACTTC	CASSQEPQTVYEQYF
TRBV19	TRBJ1-5	.	few	TGTGCCAGTAATCTTGGTCCCAATCAGCCCCAGCATTTT	CASNLGPNQPQHF